This TCR beta chain was retrieved from a study of blood T cell repertoires in COVID-19. Study overall: Samples taken during acute and convalescent COVID-19 were collected in the United States, Italy and Spain. PBMCs, B-cell-depleted T cells, or T cells were the source of the cDNA or gDNA that made up the material.

Original processing notes: Researchers report that nucleated cell counts were estimated from reference gene primer amplification. Generated by immunoSEQ multiplex PCR, the TCRdb table keeps only in-frame clones and is missing some. The V and J calls and the clone size are those of that table, but D and trimming were determined from the DNA. The sample carries 280,000 or so clones, roughly 85% recorded once. V was pared by 0 bases and J by 8 bases, with 13 bases between. The germline CDR1 and CDR2 sequences are SGHDN and FVKESK. CDR3 length equals 14 residues. Cohorts were determined from participant-reported clinical history.

The material sequenced was PBMCs or T cells enriched from blood (not recorded which). V is TRBV14 and J is TRBJ1-2; D gene unclear. The source of this sequence is a woman in her fifties or sixties who had recovered from COVID-19. The CDR3 is CASSQDTFVWGYTF. Written as DNA, the CDR3 is TGTGCCAGCAGCCAAGATACTTTCGTATGGGGCTACACCTTC.